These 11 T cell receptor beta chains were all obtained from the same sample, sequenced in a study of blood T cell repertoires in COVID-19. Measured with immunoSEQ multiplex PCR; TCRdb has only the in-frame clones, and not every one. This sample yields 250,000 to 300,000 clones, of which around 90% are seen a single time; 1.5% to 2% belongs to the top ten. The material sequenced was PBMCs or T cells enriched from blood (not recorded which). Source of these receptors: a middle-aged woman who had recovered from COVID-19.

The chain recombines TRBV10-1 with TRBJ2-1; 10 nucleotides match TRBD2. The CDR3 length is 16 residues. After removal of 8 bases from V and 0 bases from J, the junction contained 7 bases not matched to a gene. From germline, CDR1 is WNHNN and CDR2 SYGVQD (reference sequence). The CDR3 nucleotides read TGCGCCAGCTTAAACCCTAGCGGGAGCTCCTACAATGAGCAGTTCTTC. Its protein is CASLNPSGSSYNEQFF.

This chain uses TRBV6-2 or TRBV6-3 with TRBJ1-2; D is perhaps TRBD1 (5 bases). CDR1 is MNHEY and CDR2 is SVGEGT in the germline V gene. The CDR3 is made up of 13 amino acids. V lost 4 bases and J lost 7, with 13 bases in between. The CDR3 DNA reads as TGTGCCAGCAGTTCGCAGGGATTCTCTGGCTACACCTTC. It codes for CASSSQGFSGYTF.

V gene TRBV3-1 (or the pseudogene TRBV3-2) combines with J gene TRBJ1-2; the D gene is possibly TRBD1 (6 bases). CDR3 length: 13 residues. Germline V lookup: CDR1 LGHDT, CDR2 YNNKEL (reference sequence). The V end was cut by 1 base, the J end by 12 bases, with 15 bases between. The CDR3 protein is CASSQAAGVGDTF. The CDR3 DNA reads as TGTGCCAGCAGCCAAGCCGCAGGGGTAGGCGACACCTTC.

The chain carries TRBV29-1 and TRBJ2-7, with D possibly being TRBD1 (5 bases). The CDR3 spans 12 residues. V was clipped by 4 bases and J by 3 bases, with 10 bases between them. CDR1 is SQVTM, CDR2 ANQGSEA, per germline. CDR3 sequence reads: CSVVGRVYEQYF. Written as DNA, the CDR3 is TGCAGCGTTGTGGGCAGGGTCTACGAGCAGTACTTC.

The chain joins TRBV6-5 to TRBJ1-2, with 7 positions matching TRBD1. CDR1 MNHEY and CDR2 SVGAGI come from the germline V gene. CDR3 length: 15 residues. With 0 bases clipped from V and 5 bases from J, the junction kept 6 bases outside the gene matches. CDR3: CASSYSAGTEYGYTF. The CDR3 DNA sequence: TGTGCCAGCAGTTACTCTGCTGGGACAGAGTATGGCTACACCTTC.

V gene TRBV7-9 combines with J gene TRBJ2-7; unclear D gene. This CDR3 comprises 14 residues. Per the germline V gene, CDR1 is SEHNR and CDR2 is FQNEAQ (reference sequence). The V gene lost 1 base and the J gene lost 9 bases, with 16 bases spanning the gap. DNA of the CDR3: TGTGCCAGCAGCTTAGACTCAATATTACGATGGCAGTACTTC. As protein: CASSLDSILRWQYF.

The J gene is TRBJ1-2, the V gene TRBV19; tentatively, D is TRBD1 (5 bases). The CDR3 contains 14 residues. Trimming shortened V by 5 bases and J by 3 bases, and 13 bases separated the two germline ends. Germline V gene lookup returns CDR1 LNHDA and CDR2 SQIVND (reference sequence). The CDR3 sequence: CASSAHRGDYGYTF. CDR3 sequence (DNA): TGTGCCAGTAGTGCCCATCGGGGGGACTATGGCTACACCTTC.

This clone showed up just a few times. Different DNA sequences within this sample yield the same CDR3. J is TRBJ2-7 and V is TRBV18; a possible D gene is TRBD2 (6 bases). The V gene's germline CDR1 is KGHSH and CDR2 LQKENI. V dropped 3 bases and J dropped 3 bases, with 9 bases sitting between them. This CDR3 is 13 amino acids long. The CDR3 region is CASSPGLSYEQYF. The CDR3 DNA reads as TGTGCCAGCTCACCGGGACTCAGCTACGAGCAGTACTTC. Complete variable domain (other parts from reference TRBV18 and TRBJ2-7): NAGVMQNPRHLVRRRGQEARLRCSPMKGHSHVYWYRQLPEEGLKFMVYLQKENIIDESGMPKERFSAEFPKEGPSILRIQQVVRGDSAAYFCASSPGLSYEQYFGPGTRLTVT.

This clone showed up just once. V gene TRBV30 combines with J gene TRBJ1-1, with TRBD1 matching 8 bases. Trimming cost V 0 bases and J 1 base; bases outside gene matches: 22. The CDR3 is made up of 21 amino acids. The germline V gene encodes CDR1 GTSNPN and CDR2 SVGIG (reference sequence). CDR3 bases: TGTGCCTGGAGTGTATTTTTTACTATCGGGACAGGAGGCTATCGGAACACTGAAGCTTTCTTT. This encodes CAWSVFFTIGTGGYRNTEAFF.

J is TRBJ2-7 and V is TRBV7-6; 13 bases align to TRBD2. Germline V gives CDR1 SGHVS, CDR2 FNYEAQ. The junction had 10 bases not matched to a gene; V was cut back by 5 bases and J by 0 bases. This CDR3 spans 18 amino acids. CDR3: CASSLRTSGRGGSYEQYF. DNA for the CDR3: TGTGCCAGCAGCCTCCGGACTAGCGGGAGAGGTGGCTCCTACGAGCAGTACTTC.

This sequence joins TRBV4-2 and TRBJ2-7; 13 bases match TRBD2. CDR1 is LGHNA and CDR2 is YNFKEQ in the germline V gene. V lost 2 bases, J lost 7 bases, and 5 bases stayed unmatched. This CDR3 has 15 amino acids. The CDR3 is CASSQPGLAGYEQYF. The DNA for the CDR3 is TGTGCCAGCAGCCAACCGGGACTAGCGGGATATGAGCAGTACTTC.